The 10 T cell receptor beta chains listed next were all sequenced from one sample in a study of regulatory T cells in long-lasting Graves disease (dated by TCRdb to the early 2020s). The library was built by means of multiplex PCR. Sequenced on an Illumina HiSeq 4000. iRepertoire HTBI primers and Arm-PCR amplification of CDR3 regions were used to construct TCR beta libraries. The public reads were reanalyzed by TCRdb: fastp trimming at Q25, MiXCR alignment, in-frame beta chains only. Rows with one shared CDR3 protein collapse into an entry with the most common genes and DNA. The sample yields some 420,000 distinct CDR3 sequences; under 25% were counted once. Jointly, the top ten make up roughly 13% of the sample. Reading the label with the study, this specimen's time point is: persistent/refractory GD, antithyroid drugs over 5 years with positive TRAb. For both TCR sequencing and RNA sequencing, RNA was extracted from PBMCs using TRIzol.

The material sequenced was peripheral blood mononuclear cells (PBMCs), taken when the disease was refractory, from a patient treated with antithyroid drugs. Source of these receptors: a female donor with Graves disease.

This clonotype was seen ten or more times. The CDR3: CAISKIAGEAQETQYF. The CDR3 DNA is TGTGCCATCAGTAAGATAGCGGGTGAGGCACAAGAGACCCAGTACTTC. The genes are TRBV10-3 and TRBJ2-5; TRBD2 aligns across 7 bases. Germline assignment: CDR1 ENHRY and CDR2 SYGVKD. The CDR3 length is 16 residues. Unmatched junction bases numbered 11, after V lost 5 bases and J lost 2 bases.

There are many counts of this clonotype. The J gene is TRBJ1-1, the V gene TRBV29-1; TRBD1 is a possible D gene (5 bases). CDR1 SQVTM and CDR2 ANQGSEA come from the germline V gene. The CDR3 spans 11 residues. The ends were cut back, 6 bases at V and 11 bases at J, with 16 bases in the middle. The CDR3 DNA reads TGCAGCGTCCCTCCTGGGGGTAGGGCTTTCTTT. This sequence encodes CSVPPGGRAFF.

CDR3 region: CASSLSSADLNTGELFF. In DNA form, the CDR3 reads TGTGCCAGCAGCTTATCGTCAGCAGACCTGAACACCGGGGAGCTGTTTTTT. V gene TRBV7-3 combines with J gene TRBJ2-2; no clear D gene. This CDR3 is built from 17 residues. Trimming left V 2 bases short and J 1 base short, with 14 bases between. The germline gives CDR1 SGHTA, CDR2 FQGTGA.

The CDR3 DNA sequence: TGTGCCAGCGGAAATGCGGGAAGTGAAGAAAAACTGTTTTTT. This sequence encodes CASGNAGSEEKLFF. J is TRBJ1-4 and V is TRBV7-6; no firm D call. Germline CDR1 SGHVS, CDR2 FNYEAQ. The CDR3 totals 14 residues. V lost 8 bases and J 8 bases, leaving 18 bases between the germline ends.

This CDR3 is CASSLLRGSSGNTIYF. The DNA of the CDR3 is TGTGCCAGCAGTTTGTTGCGAGGGTCCTCTGGAAACACCATATATTTT. The J gene is TRBJ1-3, the V gene TRBV12-3 or TRBV12-4; D is undetermined. This CDR3 has 16 residues. Trimming left V 3 bases short and J 0 bases short, with 12 bases between.

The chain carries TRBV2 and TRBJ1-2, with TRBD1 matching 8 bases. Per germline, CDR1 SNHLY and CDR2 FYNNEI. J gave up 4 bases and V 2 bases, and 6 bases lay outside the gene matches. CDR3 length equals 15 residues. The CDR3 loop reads CASSEQGAASYGYTF. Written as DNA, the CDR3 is TGTGCCAGCAGTGAACAGGGGGCCGCGTCCTATGGCTACACCTTC.

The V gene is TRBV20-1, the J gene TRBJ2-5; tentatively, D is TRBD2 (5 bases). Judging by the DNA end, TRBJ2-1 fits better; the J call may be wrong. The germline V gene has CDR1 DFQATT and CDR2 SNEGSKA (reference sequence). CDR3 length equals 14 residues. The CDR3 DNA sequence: TGCAGTGCCCGTCCCGAGGGCGCCGGTAGTGAGCAGTTCTTC. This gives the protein CSARPEGAGSEQFF.

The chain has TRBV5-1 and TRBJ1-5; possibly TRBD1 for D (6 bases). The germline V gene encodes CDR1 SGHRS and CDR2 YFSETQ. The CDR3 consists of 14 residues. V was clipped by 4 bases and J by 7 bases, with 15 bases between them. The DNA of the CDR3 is TGCGCCAGCAGCGCGACGAGTGGGGGCCAGCCCCAGCATTTT. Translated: CASSATSGGQPQHF. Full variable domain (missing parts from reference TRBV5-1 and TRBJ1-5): KAGVTQTPRYLIKTRGQQVTLSCSPISGHRSVSWYQQTPGQGLQFLFEYFSETQRNKGNFPGRFSGRQFSNSRSEMNVSTLELGDSALYLCASSATSGGQPQHFGDGTRLSIL.

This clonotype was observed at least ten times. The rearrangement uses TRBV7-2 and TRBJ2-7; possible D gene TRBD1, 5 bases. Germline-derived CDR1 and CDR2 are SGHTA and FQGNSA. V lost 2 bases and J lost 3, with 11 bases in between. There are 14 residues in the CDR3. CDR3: CASSLPGKNYEQYF. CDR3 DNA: TGTGCCAGCAGCTTACCAGGGAAAAACTACGAGCAGTACTTC.

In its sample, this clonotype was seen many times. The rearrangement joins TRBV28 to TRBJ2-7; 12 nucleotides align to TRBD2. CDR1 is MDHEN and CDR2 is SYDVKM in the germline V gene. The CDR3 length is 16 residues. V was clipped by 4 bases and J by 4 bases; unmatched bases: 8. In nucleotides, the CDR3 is TGTGCCAGCAGTTCGGCGACTAGCGGGAGTGCGTACGAGCAGTACTTC. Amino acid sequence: CASSSATSGSAYEQYF.